These T cell receptor beta chains were read from a single sample in a study of cytomegalovirus exposure and HLA in healthy donors. The method was immunoSEQ multiplex PCR; TCRdb's version includes in-frame clones alone and lacks a portion of them. The sample gives roughly 80,000 clones, approximately 62% of which show up once; roughly 4.4% is in the top ten. Specimen: PBMCs. These receptor sequences come from a male donor in good health and CMV-seropositive. Each CDR3 is given with its conserved first and last residue. D genes are given only for firm matches. Part of the rows lack a size; the others show once, few, many or a class for expanded clones.

size	D	V	length	J	DNA	CDR3
few	TRBD1	TRBV7-2	12	TRBJ1-2	TGTGCCAGCAGCTTCGGACAGGCGGCGGCGGCCTTC	CASSFGQAAAAF
-	-	TRBV4-3	15	TRBJ2-3	TGCGCCAGCAGCCAACTAGCGCAACACACAGATACGCAGTATTTT	CASSQLAQHTDTQYF
few	-	TRBV5-4	15	TRBJ2-3	TGTGCCAGCAGTTCGGGACTTTTGTCCACAGATACGCAGTATTTT	CASSSGLLSTDTQYF
-	-	TRBV28	14	TRBJ1-4	TGTGCCAGCAGGACTTCGCCTTTAAATGGAAAACTGTTTTTT	CASRTSPLNGKLFF
-	-	TRBV19	13	TRBJ1-4	TGTGCCAGTAATACAGGGAGAGATGAAAAACTGTTTTTT	CASNTGRDEKLFF
-	-	TRBV30	11	TRBJ1-2	TGTGCCTGGACGGGGAGGGGTGGCTACACCTTC	CAWTGRGGYTF
-	TRBD2	TRBV27	15	TRBJ2-1	TGTGCCAGCAGTCCACGACTAGCGGGGTACAATGAGCAGTTCTTC	CASSPRLAGYNEQFF
-	TRBD1	TRBV27	15	TRBJ1-2	TGTGCCAGCAGGCCCGGGGACAGGGGGAACTATGGCTACACCTTC	CASRPGDRGNYGYTF
-	-	TRBV28	15	TRBJ2-1	TGTGCCAGCAGTTTGCCCGGGACATCTTACAATGAGCAGTTCTTC	CASSLPGTSYNEQFF
-	TRBD2	TRBV11-3	15	TRBJ2-1	TGTGCCAGCAGCGGGGTGGCGGGAGGAAGTAATGAGCAGTTCTTC	CASSGVAGGSNEQFF
few	TRBD1	TRBV27	15	TRBJ1-5	TGTGCCAGCAGTCCATACCGACAGGGTAATCAGCCCCAGCATTTT	CASSPYRQGNQPQHF
-	-	TRBV21-1	15	TRBJ1-3	TGTGCCAGCAGCAAAGCCGACAGATCTGGAAACACCATATATTTT	CASSKADRSGNTIYF
-	TRBD2	TRBV27	14	TRBJ2-3	TGTGCCAGCAGTCCGGGACTAGGAACAGATACGCAGTATTTT	CASSPGLGTDTQYF
few	TRBD1	TRBV5-5	15	TRBJ2-7	TGTGCCAGCAGCCCGACCGGGACAGGGGTCTACGAGCAGTACTTC	CASSPTGTGVYEQYF
-	TRBD1	TRBV28	15	TRBJ2-5	TGTGCCAGCAGTTCCGAGTTCACAGGGGGCGAGACCCAGTACTTC	CASSSEFTGGETQYF
-	TRBD2	TRBV28	14	TRBJ2-2	TGTGCCAGCAGTTCTCTAGCGGGAGTAGGGGAGCTGTTTTTT	CASSSLAGVGELFF
once	TRBD2	TRBV5-1	16	TRBJ2-1	TGCGCCAGCAGCCCTGCCCTAGCGGGGGGGTCCGTGGAGCAGTTCTTC	CASSPALAGGSVEQFF
-	TRBD1	TRBV29-1	13	TRBJ1-2	TGCAGCGTGAGCCGGGACAGCTCCTATGGCTACACCTTC	CSVSRDSSYGYTF
-	-	TRBV29-1	14	TRBJ1-2	TGCAGCGTGGGAGGCCAGGGACCTACCTATGGCTACACCTTC	CSVGGQGPTYGYTF
-	TRBD1	TRBV28	19	TRBJ1-4	TGTGCCAGCGGGACTTCGGCGGGACAGCCCACCCCAACTAATGAAAAACTGTTTTTT	CASGTSAGQPTPTNEKLFF
-	TRBD1	TRBV27	15	TRBJ1-2	TGTGCCAGCAGCCTCCGGACAGGGACCCTATATGGCTACACCTTC	CASSLRTGTLYGYTF
few	-	TRBV29-1	14	TRBJ2-7	TGCAGCGTAACCACTGCGGGACAGAGAACCGAGCAGTACTTC	CSVTTAGQRTEQYF
few	TRBD2	TRBV27	16	TRBJ2-4	TGTGCCAGTGGACTAGCGGGTGACCTAGCCAAAAACATTCAGTACTTC	CASGLAGDLAKNIQYF
-	-	TRBV9	14	TRBJ1-1	TGTGCCAGCAGCGCTGGGGGAGGTTTCACTGAAGCTTTCTTT	CASSAGGGFTEAFF
few	-	TRBV11-2	14	TRBJ1-6	TGTGCCAGCAGCTTGCGGGTCGTCGGTTCACCCCTCCACTTT	CASSLRVVGSPLHF
-	TRBD2	TRBV7-2	14	TRBJ2-7	TGTGCCAGCAGCAGTAGCGGGAGCTCCTACGAGCAGTACTTC	CASSSSGSSYEQYF
few	-	TRBV6-6	13	TRBJ2-7	TGTGCCAGCAGTTACTCACAGGGTTACGAGCAGTACTTC	CASSYSQGYEQYF
-	-	TRBV4-2	13	TRBJ2-1	TGTGCCAGCAGCCCAACCCGGTACAATGAGCAGTTCTTC	CASSPTRYNEQFF
-	-	TRBV9	16	TRBJ1-1	TGTGCCAGCAGCGCCCTAGGAACAGGCTTGAACACTGAAGCTTTCTTT	CASSALGTGLNTEAFF
-	TRBD1	TRBV10-1	17	TRBJ1-2	TGCGCCAGCAGTTCGGGTTTGGGACAGGCTATCCCCTATGGCTACACCTTC	CASSSGLGQAIPYGYTF
few	-	TRBV7-9	11	TRBJ1-2	TGTGCCAGCTCAGGGCGTGATGGCTACACCTTC	CASSGRDGYTF
-	-	TRBV27	13	TRBJ1-2	TGTGCCAGCAGTTTATCGGTCGGCGGCGGCTACACCTTC	CASSLSVGGGYTF
-	TRBD2	TRBV9	18	TRBJ2-5	TGTGCCAGCAGCGTAGCTCCTAGCGGGGGCCTGGGGAAAGAGACCCAGTACTTC	CASSVAPSGGLGKETQYF
-	-	TRBV9	13	TRBJ1-1	TGTGCCAGCAGCGGTAGTCCCGGGACTGAAGCTTTCTTT	CASSGSPGTEAFF
-	-	TRBV29-1	15	TRBJ1-2	TGCAGCGTTGAAGACCGGGACACCCTCAACTATGGCTACACCTTC	CSVEDRDTLNYGYTF
-	TRBD1	TRBV15	14	TRBJ1-6	TGTGCCACCAGCGTCACTAGGGGGCTCTCACCCCTCCACTTT	CATSVTRGLSPLHF
-	-	TRBV28	13	TRBJ1-2	TGTGCCAGCAGTTTCCGACTTTCAGATGGCTACACCTTC	CASSFRLSDGYTF